The 12 T cell receptor beta chains below come from one sample, sequenced in a study of identifying expanded T cells in peripheral blood. This table comes from immunoSEQ multiplex PCR, and its TCRdb copy is limited to in-frame clones, with some not included. The sample records 84,000 or so clones, about 91% being singletons. The sequenced sample was blood. The receptors shown here come from a person between 18 and 75 years old in good health.

This chain connects TRBV2 to TRBJ2-7, with no clear D. Trimming removed 7 bases at V and 0 bases at J, with 7 bases between. This CDR3 has 12 amino acids. Germline V gives CDR1 SNHLY, CDR2 FYNNEI. The CDR3 nucleotides are TGTGCCAGCACGGCGGACTCCTACGAGCAGTACTTC. Protein: CASTADSYEQYF. Full variable domain (rest looked up from reference TRBV2 and TRBJ2-7): EPEVTQTPSHQVTQMGQEVILRCVPISNHLYFYWYRQILGQKVEFLVSFYNNEISEKSEIFDDQFSVERPDGSNFTLKIRSTKLEDSAMYFCASTADSYEQYFGPGTRLTVT.

This sequence joins TRBV4-2 and TRBJ1-1; D is undetermined. The V gene's germline CDR1 is LGHNA and CDR2 YNFKEQ. Trimming removed 1 base from V and 3 bases from J, with 12 bases in between. This CDR3 region has 15 residues. Written as DNA, the CDR3 is TGTGCCAGCAGCCAAGTTACTGGGTTCTACACTGAAGCTTTCTTT. As protein: CASSQVTGFYTEAFF.

The CDR3 coding sequence is TGTGCCAGCAGCTTTAGGGCGACAGGGGGCGAAAAACTGTTTTTT. This encodes CASSFRATGGEKLFF. The rearrangement uses TRBV11-2 and TRBJ1-4; 10 nucleotides line up with TRBD1. CDR3 length equals 15 residues. Looked up from germline, CDR1 is SGHAT and CDR2 is FQNNGV. The ends lost 3 bases at V and 8 bases at J; junction bases unmatched: 6.

This chain links TRBV30 with TRBJ1-1; no reliable D call. This CDR3 is built from 14 residues. Deletions cut 1 base from V and 4 bases from J, with 13 bases between. Looked up from germline, CDR1 is GTSNPN and CDR2 is SVGIG (reference sequence). The CDR3 sequence is CAWSGWGLGTEAFF. The CDR3 nucleotides read TGTGCCTGGAGTGGGTGGGGATTGGGCACTGAAGCTTTCTTT.

Here the CDR3 DNA reads TGTGCCAGCTCACCATCGTCGGGGACGTGGAATGGCTACACCTTC. This sequence encodes CASSPSSGTWNGYTF. V gene TRBV18 combines with J gene TRBJ1-2; tentatively, D is TRBD1 (5 bases). This CDR3 region has 15 residues. The V and J ends lost 2 bases and 6 bases respectively, with 16 bases between them. Germline V gives CDR1 KGHSH, CDR2 LQKENI.

The chain joins TRBV7-8 to TRBJ2-2, with D perhaps being TRBD1 or TRBD2 (5 bases each). This CDR3 comprises 12 residues. Germline assignment: CDR1 SGHVS and CDR2 FQNEAQ. V lost 6 bases, J lost 6 bases, and 8 bases lay in between. CDR3 amino acids: CASRWGSGELFF. Here the CDR3 DNA reads TGTGCCAGCAGGTGGGGGTCCGGGGAGCTGTTTTTT. The variable domain in full, completed from reference TRBV7-8 and TRBJ2-2, reads GAGVSQSPRYKVAKRGQDVALRCDPISGHVSLFWYQQALGQGPEFLTYFQNEAQLDKSGLPSDRFFAERPEGSVSTLKIQRTQQEDSAVYLCASRWGSGELFFGEGSRLTVL.

The rearrangement links TRBV11-2 to TRBJ2-3, with 7 nucleotides matching TRBD2. Unmatched junction bases numbered 3, after V lost 8 bases and J lost 1 base. CDR1 is SGHAT and CDR2 is FQNNGV in the germline V gene. This CDR3 region has 13 residues. CDR3 amino acids: CASWGGGTDTQYF. CDR3 nucleotides: TGTGCCAGCTGGGGAGGGGGCACAGATACGCAGTATTTT.

The V and J genes are TRBV7-2 and TRBJ1-1; 9 bases fit TRBD1. The CDR3 runs to 16 residues. V trimming: 5 bases; J trimming: 4 bases; junction bases outside the gene matches: 11. Germline CDR1 reads SGHTA; CDR2 reads FQGNSA. CDR3 loop: CASSRRVTGQGTEAFF. In nucleotides, the CDR3 is TGTGCCAGCAGCCGTAGAGTTACGGGACAGGGCACTGAAGCTTTCTTT.

This sequence joins TRBV28 and TRBJ2-7, with D uncertain. The CDR3 contains 14 residues. The V gene's germline CDR1 is MDHEN and CDR2 SYDVKM. Trimming cost V 3 bases and J 2 bases, with 11 bases left between them. CDR3 sequence: CASSFAGVTYEQYF. In DNA, the CDR3 is TGTGCCAGCAGTTTTGCTGGGGTCACCTACGAGCAGTACTTC.

The chain carries TRBV25-1 and TRBJ1-3; 7 bases agree with TRBD1. V shed 3 bases, J shed 0 bases, and the junction held 5 bases outside the gene matches. Looked up from germline, CDR1 is MGHDK and CDR2 is SYGVNS. The CDR3 is made up of 16 amino acids. The CDR3 DNA is TGTGCCAGCAGTGATCCCGGGACAGACTCTGGAAACACCATATATTTT. Amino acid sequence: CASSDPGTDSGNTIYF.

The chain employs TRBV10-3 and TRBJ2-5; D is uncertain. V gave up 3 bases and J gave up 4 bases, with 9 bases separating them. This CDR3 comprises 13 residues. Germline V gives CDR1 ENHRY, CDR2 SYGVKD. The CDR3 sequence is CAISDSTGETQYF. The CDR3 DNA reads TGTGCCATCAGTGATTCAACGGGAGAGACCCAGTACTTC.

This clone is labeled large. The chain joins TRBV19 to TRBJ1-1, with unresolved D. V was trimmed by 3 bases and J by 5 bases, leaving 10 bases between them. Germline V gene lookup returns CDR1 LNHDA and CDR2 SQIVND (reference sequence). The CDR3 loop spans 13 amino acids. Written as DNA, the CDR3 is TGTGCCAGTAGTATCGGGCTTTATACTGAAGCTTTCTTT. Protein product: CASSIGLYTEAFF.